This entry describes one TCR beta chain. Its antigen is not known. The germline V gene has CDR1 SGHTA and CDR2 FQGNSA. Between the trimmed V and J ends, which lost 9 bases and 4 bases, there was a span of 3 bases. The CDR3 has 9 amino acids. Sequencing involved patients with CD8+CD57+ cell expansion previously shown by flow cytometry. The template for TCR beta VDJ and CDR3 sequence profiling was genomic DNA. Each CDR3 protein gets one entry after TCRdb re-called the reads with MiXCR. The profile shows 310,000 or so distinct CDR3 sequences, 45% to 65% of them singletons. This entry comes from a study of CD8+CD57+ T cells in acquired aplastic anemia. Across the whole study: Isolated CD4+ and CD8+ cells, once sorted, yielded DNA averaging around 2.9 ug.

Study observations and caveats: Comparison of patients with controls identified about 27 shared CD8+ CDR3 sequences. Patients versus controls showed no significant CD8+ Simpson's diversity difference.

The sequenced material came from sorted CD4+, CD8+, or CD8+CD57+ T cells (not recorded which) from PBMCs. V and J are TRBV7-2 and TRBJ2-5; D unclear. The TCR sequence derives from a human donor with aplastic anemia. The CDR3: CARLETQYF. DNA for the CDR3: TGTGCCAGATTAGAGACCCAGTACTTC. The variable domain in full, completed from reference TRBV7-2 and TRBJ2-5, reads GAGVSQSPSNKVTEKGKDVELRCDPISGHTALYWYRQSLGQGLEFLIYFQGNSAPDKSGLPSDRFSAERTGGSVSTLTIQRTQQEDSAVYLCARLETQYFGPGTRLLVL.